These T cell receptor beta chains were read from a single sample in a study of T cell changes during pregnancy in multiple sclerosis. Sequencing was performed with immunoSEQ multiplex PCR; in TCRdb, only in-frame clones are kept and a portion is missing. The table shows more than 85,000 clones, with 94% occurring only once. The sample here was peripheral blood, taken before pregnancy. Receptor source: a female donor with multiple sclerosis, enrolled in a pregnancy study. The CDR3 runs from the conserved cysteine through the conserved F or W. The D gene is left open where the match is weak. Clone size is shown for a subset of rows, as once, few, many or a class of expanded clone.

v_gene	j_gene	d_gene	abundance	CDR3aa	CDR3nt
TRBV5-1	TRBJ2-1	NA	NA	CASSLGVGYNEQFF	TGCGCCAGCAGCTTGGGTGTCGGCTACAATGAGCAGTTCTTC
TRBV7-6	TRBJ2-3	TRBD1	NA	CASSLQGAGSGGTDTQYF	TGTGCCAGCAGCCTCCAGGGGGCGGGAAGTGGGGGCACAGATACGCAGTATTTT
TRBV27	TRBJ2-3	NA	NA	CASRGLSDTQYF	TGTGCCAGCAGGGGACTCTCAGATACGCAGTATTTT
TRBV4-2	TRBJ2-1	TRBD2	NA	CASSQEELAVDEQFF	TGTGCCAGCAGCCAAGAAGAACTAGCGGTTGACGAGCAGTTCTTC
TRBV10-2	TRBJ2-7	NA	NA	CASFGLGYEQYF	TGCGCCAGCTTCGGACTCGGCTACGAGCAGTACTTC
TRBV7-8	TRBJ2-4	NA	NA	CASSFDSRNIQYF	TGTGCCAGCAGCTTCGACAGTCGAAACATTCAGTACTTC
TRBV28	TRBJ2-7	TRBD2	NA	CASSFPAGYEQYF	TGTGCCAGCAGTTTCCCAGCGGGGTACGAGCAGTACTTC
TRBV18	TRBJ2-1	NA	NA	CASSPGNNLEFF	TGTGCCAGCTCACCAGGTAACAATTTGGAGTTCTTC
TRBV7-8	TRBJ1-5	TRBD1	NA	CASSRSYRGKGNQPQHF	TGTGCCAGCAGCCGTTCGTACAGGGGTAAAGGCAATCAGCCCCAGCATTTT
TRBV27	TRBJ2-7	NA	NA	CASSLKGVAYEQYF	TGTGCCAGCAGTTTAAAGGGGGTAGCCTACGAGCAGTACTTC
TRBV7-9	TRBJ1-1	TRBD1	few	CASSLGGQGNTEAFF	TGTGCCAGCAGCCTAGGAGGACAGGGGAACACTGAAGCTTTCTTT
TRBV7-8	TRBJ2-5	TRBD2	NA	CASSLFPAGGEETQYF	TGTGCCAGCAGCTTGTTTCCCGCGGGAGGGGAAGAGACCCAGTACTTC
TRBV13	TRBJ2-7	NA	NA	CASSLEGRTYEQYF	TGTGCCAGCAGCTTAGAAGGGCGGACATACGAGCAGTACTTC
TRBV9	TRBJ2-1	TRBD2	NA	CASSGSGTSGANEQFF	TGTGCCAGCAGCGGCTCCGGGACTAGCGGAGCTAATGAGCAGTTCTTC
TRBV7-2	TRBJ1-5	NA	NA	CASSLVQVNQPQHF	TGTGCCAGCAGCTTGGTTCAGGTCAATCAGCCCCAGCATTTT
TRBV29-1	TRBJ1-1	NA	NA	CSVIGGQNTEAFF	TGCAGCGTGATTGGGGGACAGAACACTGAAGCTTTCTTT
TRBV5-1	TRBJ2-1	TRBD2	NA	CASSLYLAGGPNEQFF	TGCGCCAGCAGCTTATACCTAGCGGGAGGGCCTAATGAGCAGTTCTTC
TRBV4-1	TRBJ1-2	TRBD1	once	CASSSRGGGGFRNGYTF	TGCGCCAGCAGCTCCCGGGGGGGAGGGGGCTTTCGGAATGGCTACACCTTC
TRBV19	TRBJ2-7	TRBD1	NA	CASSIVSTGGEQYF	TGTGCCAGTAGTATAGTTTCGACAGGGGGTGAGCAGTACTTC
TRBV15	TRBJ1-2	NA	NA	CATSRDRRMGSNYGYTF	TGTGCCACCAGCAGAGATCGTCGAATGGGGAGTAACTATGGCTACACCTTC
TRBV10-1	TRBJ2-7	TRBD2	medium-sized	CASMGLTLLHEQYF	TGCGCCAGCATGGGACTAACCCTCCTACACGAGCAGTACTTC
TRBV7-9	TRBJ2-7	TRBD2	NA	CASSFSLGTSVYEQYF	TGTGCCAGCAGCTTCTCACTGGGGACTAGCGTCTACGAGCAGTACTTC
TRBV15	TRBJ1-1	TRBD1	NA	CATSVRTGIEAFF	TGTGCCACCAGCGTACGGACAGGAATTGAAGCTTTCTTT
TRBV14	TRBJ2-7	NA	NA	CASSPSGGYEQYF	TGTGCCAGCAGCCCGTCTGGGGGGTACGAGCAGTACTTC
TRBV28	TRBJ2-7	NA	NA	CASSRDRRGKGEQYF	TGTGCCAGCAGCCGGGACCGGCGGGGCAAGGGCGAGCAGTACTTC
TRBV7-9	TRBJ2-5	TRBD2	NA	CASSPPGLATRETQYF	TGTGCCAGCAGCCCACCGGGACTAGCTACCCGAGAGACCCAGTACTTC
TRBV6-6	TRBJ1-2	TRBD1	NA	CASSYDRGNGYTF	TGTGCCAGCAGTTACGACAGGGGGAACGGCTACACCTTC
TRBV19	TRBJ1-1	NA	NA	CASSIGTANTEAFF	TGTGCCAGTAGTATAGGGACAGCGAACACTGAAGCTTTCTTT
TRBV27	TRBJ2-2	NA	NA	CASSSRTFVAGELFF	TGTGCCAGCAGTTCGCGGACATTTGTGGCCGGGGAGCTGTTTTTT
TRBV5-1	TRBJ2-1	TRBD1	NA	CASSLRQGNNEQFF	TGCGCCAGCAGCCTCCGACAGGGGAACAATGAGCAGTTCTTC
TRBV1	TRBJ2-5	NA	NA	CTSRFGLDQETQYF	TGCACCAGCAGATTCGGACTAGACCAAGAGACCCAGTACTTC